The rows below give T cell receptor beta chains drawn from one sample of a study of Graves' ophthalmopathy and Graves' hyperthyroidism. TCRdb itself ran the multiplex PCR reads through MiXCR, one entry per CDR3 protein. This table has over a million distinct CDR3 sequences, about 35% appearing once. The specimen was peripheral blood or thyroid tissue (not recorded which). Every receptor here comes from an adult man with Graves' hyperthyroidism. Each CDR3 is given with its conserved first and last residue. The D gene is left open where the match is weak. Size is stated for part of the rows, as once, few or many counts, or as a class when the clone is expanded.

CDR3nt	CDR3aa	abundance	v_gene	j_gene	d_gene
TGTGCCAGCAGCTCCAGACTAGCGGGACACTACAATGAGCAGTTCTTC	CASSSRLAGHYNEQFF	.	TRBV7-2	TRBJ2-1	TRBD2
TGTGCCAGCAGCTTAGAGACAGGGTACGACGAGCAGTACTTC	CASSLETGYDEQYF	.	TRBV11-1	TRBJ2-7	TRBD1
TGTGCCATCAGATCCGGGACTGAAACCTACGAGCAGTACTTC	CAIRSGTETYEQYF	.	TRBV10-3	TRBJ2-7	.
TGTGCCTCTACCGGGACTAGCGGGAGCCCGAGCACAGATACGCAGTATTTT	CASTGTSGSPSTDTQYF	.	TRBV10-2	TRBJ2-3	TRBD2
TGTGCCTGGAGTCCCGGGGGGGGCAATCAGCCCCAGCATTTT	CAWSPGGGNQPQHF	.	TRBV7-8	TRBJ1-5	.
TGTGCCACCAGCAGGAAGGTGGCAGGGGAAGGGACTGAAGCTTTCTTT	CATSRKVAGEGTEAFF	.	TRBV15	TRBJ1-1	.
TGTGCCAGCGCAAATCCGGGAACGGGTGTTTTTGCAGAGACCCAGTACTTC	CASANPGTGVFAETQYF	many	TRBV7-2	TRBJ2-5	.
TGCGCCAGCCGCCGTGGACGGGGGGATTCACCCCTCCACTTT	CASRRGRGDSPLHF	many	TRBV5-1	TRBJ1-6	.
TGTGCCACCGGAGGAGGGGGAGTAAGAACTGAAGCTTTCTTT	CATGGGGVRTEAFF	.	TRBV15	TRBJ1-1	.
TGTGCCAGTAGTATGACAGGGAGCACCGGGGAGCTGTTTTTT	CASSMTGSTGELFF	many	TRBV19	TRBJ2-2	TRBD1
TGTGCCAGCAGCTTGACAGGGCGGGTCCAGCCCCAGTACTTC	CASSLTGRVQPQYF	once	TRBV5-5	TRBJ2-5	.
TGTGCCAGCAGTGCTACAGGGAAACGGGAGACCCAGTACTTC	CASSATGKRETQYF	many	TRBV9	TRBJ2-5	.
TGCAGTGCCAGGGGCCCTAGCGGAGCCTACGAGCAGTACTTC	CSARGPSGAYEQYF	many	TRBV20-1	TRBJ2-7	.
TGTGCCAGCAGCCAACTACGGACGGAGATGAGGGAGACCCAGTACTTC	CASSQLRTEMRETQYF	.	TRBV7-2	TRBJ2-5	.
TGCAGCGCCGAACCGGGACAGGGGGCCACTGAAGCTTTCTTT	CSAEPGQGATEAFF	.	TRBV29-1	TRBJ1-1	TRBD1
TGCAGCGTTGACCATGTGGGTGGGGAGGCTTTCTTT	CSVDHVGGEAFF	many	TRBV29-1	TRBJ1-1	.
TGTGCCAGCAGGAGGACAGGGAGCGATCAGCCCCAGCATTTT	CASRRTGSDQPQHF	.	TRBV12-3/TRBV12-4	TRBJ1-5	TRBD1
TGCGCCAGCAGCCCACTCCCTCTTTGGGGACAGGGGAAGGAGACCCAGTACTTC	CASSPLPLWGQGKETQYF	few	TRBV5-1	TRBJ2-5	TRBD1
TGCGCCAGCAGTGAAACTAGCGGGAACCAAGAGACCCAGTACTTC	CASSETSGNQETQYF	.	TRBV10-2	TRBJ2-5	TRBD2
TGCAGCTTGGTATCGAGACGGCAGGAAGCTTTCTTT	CSLVSRRQEAFF	once	TRBV29-1	TRBJ1-1	.
TGTGCCAGCAGCCCCAGAGGGGGGCGCACGGGGCCCTACGAGCAGTACTTC	CASSPRGGRTGPYEQYF	.	TRBV7-2	TRBJ2-7	.
TGCAGTGTCAGGTGGTTTGACAACTATGGCTACACCTTC	CSVRWFDNYGYTF	once	TRBV20-1	TRBJ1-2	.
TGCAGTGCTGTTCGGGCGGGGACCCAGTACTTC	CSAVRAGTQYF	many	TRBV20-1	TRBJ2-5	.
TGTGCCAGTAGTCCCCGGGACAGGGGGCATGAAAAACTGTTTTTT	CASSPRDRGHEKLFF	many	TRBV19	TRBJ1-4	TRBD1
TGCAGTGCTGGCGACTCTAACGTAAACTACGAGCAGTACTTC	CSAGDSNVNYEQYF	few	TRBV20-1	TRBJ2-7	.
TGTGCCACCAGCCCGAAGAGACCGGACAGGGTATGGACCAATGAGCAGTACTTC	CATSPKRPDRVWTNEQYF	.	TRBV15	TRBJ2-7	TRBD1
TGTGCCAGCAGTGAAAAGGACAGGGGGACCCAGTACTTC	CASSEKDRGTQYF	.	TRBV2	TRBJ2-5	TRBD1
TGTGCCAGCAGTTACTCCCTCCGAGGAGCTGAAGCTTTCTTT	CASSYSLRGAEAFF	.	TRBV6-2/TRBV6-3	TRBJ1-1	.
TGTGCCACCAGCAGAGATCTTAAGACAGTCGACATGAACACTGAAGCTTTCTTT	CATSRDLKTVDMNTEAFF	many	TRBV15	TRBJ1-1	.
TGTGCCAGCAGCCCAGAGGACAGGGGGCTTGGTTCACCCCTCCACTTT	CASSPEDRGLGSPLHF	.	TRBV7-9	TRBJ1-6	TRBD1
TGCAGTGCTGAGAAACAGGGGCGGAACACTGAAGCTTTCTTT	CSAEKQGRNTEAFF	many	TRBV20-1	TRBJ1-1	TRBD1
TGTGCCGCAGGGGGCTATGTCTACGAGCAGTACTTC	CAAGGYVYEQYF	once	TRBV25-1	TRBJ2-7	TRBD1
TGTGCCAGCATCGAGGGAACAGGGGGCAGTTCACCCCTCCACTTT	CASIEGTGGSSPLHF	.	TRBV7-8	TRBJ1-6	TRBD1
TGTGCCAGCAGCACTGACTTAGGTCAATCCTCCTATAATTCACCCCTCCACTTT	CASSTDLGQSSYNSPLHF	.	TRBV7-7	TRBJ1-6	.
TGTGCCAGCAGTGACACCGGGGGGCAAGCTTACGAGCAGTACTTC	CASSDTGGQAYEQYF	many	TRBV25-1	TRBJ2-7	.
TGTGCCAGCAGTTCCGACCGTTTAAGGACCCAGTACTTC	CASSSDRLRTQYF	.	TRBV12-3/TRBV12-4	TRBJ2-5	.
TGTGCCAGCAGTTTATCCAGTGGCTACACCTTC	CASSLSSGYTF	many	TRBV12-3/TRBV12-4	TRBJ1-2	.
TGTGCCAGCAGCTTAATCGGGCTCGGGGAAGGCTACACCTTC	CASSLIGLGEGYTF	few	TRBV7-2	TRBJ1-2	.
TGTGCCAGCAGGGCGCCGACAGGGATAATAACGGGCTACACCTTC	CASRAPTGIITGYTF	.	TRBV25-1	TRBJ1-2	TRBD1
TGCGCCAGCCGCGCTTCGACAGGGGGCCTATCTGGCTACACCTTC	CASRASTGGLSGYTF	many	TRBV4-3	TRBJ1-2	TRBD1